This TCR beta chain was sequenced for a study of CD8 T cells in Susac syndrome. Germline V lookup: CDR1 KGHDR, CDR2 SFDVKD. Trimming cost V 4 bases and J 7 bases, with 4 bases left between them. CDR3 size: 11 residues. The sequenced target, TCR beta, came from blood CD8+ and CD4+ T cells. Random hexamers were used to reverse transcribe 0.5 to 1 ug of RNA. MiXCR, run by TCRdb on the immunoSEQ multiplex PCR reads, gives a single entry per CDR3 protein. The sample shows about 160,000 distinct CDR3 sequences, around 93% of them seen only once. The chain recombines TRBV24-1 with TRBJ2-1; D not resolved. This clonotype was sampled from a human donor in good health. The material sequenced was CD4+ T cells from PBMCs. DNA for the CDR3: TGTGCCACCAGTGACTTAAATGAGCAGTTCTTC. Protein: CATSDLNEQFF.